This note documents a single T cell receptor (beta chain) sequence. The sample comes from a study of long-term antiretroviral therapy in people with HIV. Sequencing used immunoSEQ v3.0 at survey level. The assay was immunoSEQ multiplex PCR, and TCRdb's table has in-frame clones only and misses some. The repertoire holds under 30,000 clones, with approximately 82% as singletons. This CDR3 has 12 residues. V was trimmed by 6 bases and J by 3 bases, leaving 9 bases between them. Germline V gives CDR1 ENHRY, CDR2 SYGVKD. The chain combines TRBV10-3 with TRBJ2-7; D is tentatively TRBD1 or TRBD2 (5 bases each). Specimen: unsorted PBMCs, collected 3 years after starting antiretroviral therapy. This receptor was obtained from a man in his late teens or twenties with HIV. The CDR3 sequence: CAISRGDYEQYV. In DNA, the CDR3 is TGTGCCATCAGCCGAGGGGACTACGAGCAGTACGTC.